This T cell receptor (beta chain) was sequenced during a study of metastatic and nonmetastatic thyroid tumors. There are many counts of this clone. Thyroid surgery took place with no prior treatment in any patient. TCRdb redid the clone calls on the PCR reads using MiXCR. Of about 30,000 clones in the sample, around 17% were seen once. V was clipped by 2 bases and J by 6 bases, with 14 bases between them. This CDR3 is built from 15 residues. Germline assignment: CDR1 SGHNT and CDR2 YYREEE (reference sequence). V gene TRBV5-4 combines with J gene TRBJ1-4, with D possibly matching TRBD1 (5 bases). Sequencing was done on a sample of blood. The receptor was isolated from a female donor with papillary thyroid cancer or a benign thyroid nodule (not recorded which). Some clones in this sample may be carry-over from other donors' samples. This CDR3 is CASSFNAGMDEKLFF. The CDR3 DNA reads TGTGCCAGCAGCTTCAACGCAGGGATGGATGAAAAACTGTTTTTT. The whole variable domain, filled in from reference TRBV5-4 and TRBJ1-4, reads ETGVTQSPTHLIKTRGQQVTLRCSSQSGHNTVSWYQQALGQGPQFIFQYYREEENGRGNFPPRFSGLQFPNYSSELNVNALELDDSALYLCASSFNAGMDEKLFFGSGTQLSVL.